One TCR beta chain is described in this entry. Its antigen remains unidentified. Per-base quality was not reported, and no clone a single base away is much larger than it. TCR cDNA was made using 5'RACE template switching, a step that added a universal primer site and unique molecular identifiers. cDNA synthesis was primed from both the TCR alpha and TCR beta constant segments. Libraries were amplified in two PCR steps, with sample barcodes and sequencing adapters added in the second step. Sequencing of libraries was performed on Illumina HiSeq 2500 (2x100 bp) or NovaSeq (2x150 bp). As for the authors' bioinformatics: MIGEC handled demultiplexing of reads and collapsing into UMI consensus sequences, while MiXCR performed V(D)J alignment. Using edgeR on replicate PBMC samples, clonotypes were called vaccine-responding if FDR was below 0.01 and the log2 fold change was above 5 up to day 15. Each bulk clonotype was labeled CD4 or CD8 based on which sequenced repertoire, CD4 or CD8, contained the clonotype at higher abundance. TCRdb took the public reads, trimmed them with fastp at Q25, ran MiXCR for clone calling and kept in-frame beta chains. Rows are combined by CDR3 protein, so each entry shows the most common genes and DNA. These V and J calls originate from TCRdb's pipeline instead of the authors' own analysis. This sample lists about 350,000 distinct CDR3 sequences; roughly 8% were detected once. The ten top clones hold approximately 18% of the sample.

These data belong to a study of T cells after yellow fever vaccination (dated by TCRdb to the late 2010s). Concerning the study at large: The SMART-Seq v4 Ultra Low Input RNA kit was used to prepare libraries from fractions with low cell numbers. Bulk TCR alpha and beta repertoires were sequenced longitudinally to track T-cell clones before and after primary and booster YFV17D yellow fever vaccination. The cohort comprised two healthy male donors, one aged 18 to 29 and one aged 30 to 40 years. Blood samples were taken at several timepoints before and after primary and secondary immunization, and bulk PBMC replicates and cell subsets were isolated. Overall study outcomes, separate from this receptor: FACS-sorted repertoires could contain abundant contaminating clonotypes from the bulk population, so computational filtering was required. A small fraction of clonotypes appeared in both the CD4 and CD8 compartments, likely as a result of convergent recombination. The secondary T-cell response was weaker than the primary response but faster, peaking on day 5 instead of day 15. Because only a couple of donors were included in the study, the extent to which the findings can be generalized is limited. Most clones expanded after primary vaccination (almost 98% of CD4 and approximately 86% of CD8) were re-detected after the booster, suggesting that broad memory maintenance occurred.

As encoded in the germline V gene (reference sequence), CDR1 is DFQATT while CDR2 is SNEGSKA. The CDR3 runs 14 amino acids, cysteine and phenylalanine included. CDR3 DNA only is kept here, 42 bases in frame from base 1. The germline V and J ends show losses of 5 bases and 1 base respectively, and no gene match explains 7 bases of the junction. The treatment or condition label on this specimen signifies: live attenuated yellow fever vaccine strain. At each blood-draw timepoint, two biological replicates of bulk PBMCs were obtained. PBMCs were isolated from peripheral blood using a standard Ficoll-Paque protocol. RNA was extracted with TriZol from bulk PBMCs, CD4 and CD8 fractions, and dextramer-positive and dextramer-negative fractions.

This material consisted of PBMCs, taken roughly 47 days after the first yellow fever vaccination. The receptor was derived from a man between 18 and 35 years old who received the YFV17D yellow fever vaccine. The sequence joins TRBV20-1 to TRBJ1-1, and 7 junctional nucleotides match TRBD1. At the DNA level, the sequence is TGCAGTGCTCCGAGGGACAGAAGGAACACTGAAGCTTTCTTT. Translated, it gives CSAPRDRRNTEAFF.